The 29 T cell receptor beta chains below were found in one sample sequenced in a study of T cells in Graves' hyperthyroidism and ophthalmopathy. Amplification of TCR beta CDR3 regions used RNA as the template. HTBI primers were the set used in a first-round RT-PCR of the TCR CDR3. TCRdb fed the multiplex PCR reads into MiXCR, producing one record per CDR3 protein. The sample holds roughly 500,000 distinct CDR3 sequences, roughly 45% seen once. The material sequenced was peripheral blood or thyroid tissue (not recorded which). The receptor set was obtained from an adult woman with Graves' disease, either hyperthyroidism or ophthalmopathy (not recorded which).

The V and J genes are TRBV5-1 and TRBJ1-1, with 7 bases fitting TRBD1. Per germline, CDR1 SGHRS and CDR2 YFSETQ. The CDR3 is made up of 15 amino acids. The J segment lost 0 bases and the V segment lost 1 base, leaving 3 bases of the junction unmatched. The CDR3 sequence: CASSLYQGVNTEAFF. The CDR3 region has the DNA TGCGCCAGCAGCTTGTATCAGGGGGTGAACACTGAAGCTTTCTTT. The variable domain in full, completed from reference TRBV5-1 and TRBJ1-1, reads KAGVTQTPRYLIKTRGQQVTLSCSPISGHRSVSWYQQTPGQGLQFLFEYFSETQRNKGNFPGRFSGRQFSNSRSEMNVSTLELGDSALYLCASSLYQGVNTEAFFGQGTRLTVV.

This clonotype was observed once. The chain carries TRBV6-4 and TRBJ2-2, with a tentative D call TRBD2 (6 bases). V dropped 2 bases and J dropped 3 bases, with 19 bases sitting between them. The CDR3 contains 18 residues. The V gene's germline CDR1 is MRHNA and CDR2 SNTAGT. CDR3 sequence (DNA): TGTGCCAGCAGTGACCGTACGGGACTTCCTAGGTACACCGGGGAGCTGTTTTTT. Amino acids: CASSDRTGLPRYTGELFF.

The gene calls are TRBV29-1 and TRBJ1-2; 8 nucleotides line up with TRBD1. V was clipped by 6 bases and J by 8 bases; unmatched bases: 14. CDR1 SQVTM and CDR2 ANQGSEA come from the germline V gene. The CDR3 runs 14 residues. Here the CDR3 reads CSVNKPRTGTGYTF. The CDR3 region has the DNA TGCAGCGTCAACAAACCCCGGACAGGGACCGGCTACACCTTC.

This clonotype occurred once. The rearrangement joins TRBV2 to TRBJ2-6, with D perhaps matching TRBD2 (5 bases). Germline CDR1 is SNHLY and CDR2 is FYNNEI. There are 16 residues in the CDR3. The CDR3: CAKRALVLSGANVLTF. CDR3 in DNA: TGTGCTAAGAGGGCCTTAGTACTCTCTGGGGCCAACGTCCTGACTTTC.

The chain has TRBV7-9 and TRBJ2-2; D may be TRBD1 (7 bases). The CDR3 runs to 13 residues. Germline V lookup: CDR1 SEHNR, CDR2 FQNEAQ (reference sequence). The V end was cut by 9 bases, the J end by 4 bases, with 12 bases between. CDR3 DNA: TGTGCCAGTGCGGGACAGCTCACCGGGGAGCTGTTTTTT. It encodes CASAGQLTGELFF. The whole variable domain, remainder taken from reference TRBV7-9 and TRBJ2-2, is DTGVSQNPRHKITKRGQNVTFRCDPISEHNRLYWYRQTLGQGPEFLTYFQNEAQLEKSRLLSDRFSAERPKGSFSTLEIQRTEQGDSAMYLCASAGQLTGELFFGEGSRLTVL.

J is TRBJ2-5 and V is TRBV9; 10 bases map to TRBD1. V shed 0 bases, J shed 1 base, and the junction held 0 bases outside the gene matches. The CDR3 spans 15 residues. Germline assignment: CDR1 SGDLS and CDR2 YYNGEE. CDR3 sequence: CASSVGTGGQETQYF. The DNA for the CDR3 is TGTGCCAGCAGCGTAGGGACAGGGGGCCAAGAGACCCAGTACTTC.

This clonotype was seen only a few times. The chain couples TRBV6-6 to TRBJ1-1; TRBD1 matches 7 bases. Germline V CDR1 and CDR2: MNHNY, SVGAGI (reference sequence). The CDR3 extends over 16 amino acids. Germline trimming cut 8 bases from V and 4 bases from J; bases unmatched to any gene: 16. The CDR3 nucleotides read TGTGCCAGCTCACCAAACAGGGGAGGGCGAGTCACTGAAGCTTTCTTT. The encoded protein is CASSPNRGGRVTEAFF.

In this sample, this clonotype turned up a few times. This sequence may be a read error, since a much larger clone differs from it by one base. V gene TRBV12-3 or TRBV12-4 combines with J gene TRBJ1-5; D gene unclear. The CDR3 runs 15 residues. CDR3 DNA sequence: TGTGCCGGCAGTTTAGGACGGTTTAGCAATCAGCCCCAGCATTTT. Protein: CAGSLGRFSNQPQHF.

In this sample, this clonotype turned up many times. The genes are TRBV19 and TRBJ2-2, with D perhaps matching TRBD1 (6 bases). CDR1 LNHDA and CDR2 SQIVND come from the germline V gene (reference sequence). Trimming took 4 bases from V and 10 from J, leaving 16 bases between them. CDR3 length equals 14 residues. As DNA, the CDR3 is TGTGCCAGTAGTACTGACAGGTTCCAGGCGGAGCTGTTTTTT. Encoded protein: CASSTDRFQAELFF.

This clonotype was recorded a few times. V is TRBV7-9 and J is TRBJ2-7; D not certain. The CDR3 runs 12 residues. Germline V CDR1 and CDR2: SEHNR, FQNEAQ (reference sequence). The V gene lost 10 bases and the J gene lost 0 bases, with 10 bases spanning the gap. CDR3 DNA sequence: TGTGCCATCAGTCAAAGCTCCTACGAGCAGTACTTC. Its translation: CAISQSSYEQYF.

V gene TRBV5-4 combines with J gene TRBJ1-3; D possibly corresponds to TRBD1 (5 bases). V lost 2 bases and J lost 0, with 9 bases in between. CDR1 SGHNT and CDR2 YYREEE come from the germline V gene (reference sequence). The CDR3 sequence is 15 residues long. The CDR3 coding sequence is TGTGCCAGCAGCTTCGGCGGGGCCTCTGGAAACACCATATATTTT. Protein product: CASSFGGASGNTIYF.

This clonotype was recorded many times. V is TRBV4-2 and J is TRBJ1-5; unclear D gene. Trimming removed 2 bases at V and 3 bases at J, with 5 bases between. This CDR3 comprises 13 residues. From germline, CDR1 is LGHNA and CDR2 YNFKEQ. The CDR3 DNA sequence: TGTGCCAGCAGCCAAAGGATCAATCAGCCCCAGCATTTT. Its translation is CASSQRINQPQHF.

The chain has TRBV28 and TRBJ2-2; D is uncertain. The germline V gene encodes CDR1 MDHEN and CDR2 SYDVKM. The CDR3 runs to 13 residues. V was clipped by 8 bases and J by 2 bases, with 9 bases between them. The CDR3, as DNA: TGTGCCAGCGGACCGTATAACACCGGGGAGCTGTTTTTT. As protein: CASGPYNTGELFF.

The J gene is TRBJ2-5, the V gene TRBV5-1; a possible D gene is TRBD1 (7 bases). The germline V gene has CDR1 SGHRS and CDR2 YFSETQ. This CDR3 has 14 residues. V was trimmed by 4 bases and J by 7 bases, leaving 17 bases between them. CDR3 sequence reads: CASSAGRGDGTQYF. DNA for the CDR3: TGCGCCAGCAGCGCGGGCAGGGGGGACGGGACCCAGTACTTC. Supplemented by reference TRBV5-1 and TRBJ2-5, the full variable domain reads KAGVTQTPRYLIKTRGQQVTLSCSPISGHRSVSWYQQTPGQGLQFLFEYFSETQRNKGNFPGRFSGRQFSNSRSEMNVSTLELGDSALYLCASSAGRGDGTQYFGPGTRLLVL.

To note about this clonotype: The CDR3 does not close with the conserved phenylalanine or tryptophan, likely indicating a read error. The limits of the CDR3 on the DNA are not certain, so only TCRdb's listed CDR3 is given. The gene calls are TRBV7-2 and TRBJ2-5; the table assigns TRBD1, which was not confirmed against the DNA. Per germline, CDR1 SGHTA and CDR2 FQGNSA. The CDR3 is 16 amino acids long, termini counted. This CDR3 reads CASSLDRVTNGYTFGS.

Many counts were recorded for this clonotype. This rearrangement joins TRBV25-1 to TRBJ1-1; possible D gene TRBD1, 5 bases. V was trimmed by 6 bases and J by 4 bases, leaving 21 bases between them. CDR1 is MGHDK, CDR2 SYGVNS, per germline. This CDR3 has 16 residues. CDR3 region: CASRPADGLGGTEAFF. CDR3 nucleotide sequence: TGTGCCAGCAGACCGGCGGACGGACTCGGGGGCACTGAAGCTTTCTTT. Full variable domain (remainder filled in from reference TRBV25-1 and TRBJ1-1): EADIYQTPRYLVIGTGKKITLECSQTMGHDKMYWYQQDPGMELHLIHYSYGVNSTEKGDLSSESTVSRIRTEHFPLTLESARPSHTSQYLCASRPADGLGGTEAFFGQGTRLTVV.

V usage is TRBV20-1 and J usage is TRBJ1-2; the D gene is possibly TRBD1 (5 bases). The CDR3 loop spans 17 amino acids. With 3 bases removed from V and 6 bases from J, the gap between germline ends came to 26 bases. Germline V lookup: CDR1 DFQATT, CDR2 SNEGSKA (reference sequence). CDR3 amino acids: CSASNGGTGTGDDGYTF. Here the CDR3 DNA reads TGCAGTGCTAGTAACGGCGGCACGGGCACCGGGGACGATGGCTACACCTTC.

The chain couples TRBV7-3 to TRBJ2-5; 7 bases are shared with TRBD2. V lost 5 bases to trimming and J lost 1 base; unmatched junction nucleotides: 10. The CDR3 sequence is 16 residues long. The V gene's germline CDR1 is SGHTA and CDR2 FQGTGA. The DNA of the CDR3 is TGTGCCAGCAGCCCCCCTAAGCGGGACGGCCAAGAGACCCAGTACTTC. This encodes CASSPPKRDGQETQYF.

Ten or more counts support this clonotype. This chain connects TRBV29-1 to TRBJ1-1; 9 bases map to TRBD1. Germline loops: CDR1 SQVTM, CDR2 ANQGSEA. V lost 6 bases and J lost 2; bases outside the gene matches: 4. The CDR3 has 13 amino acids. The CDR3 DNA is TGCAGCGTAGGGACAGGGATAAACACTGAAGCTTTCTTT. As protein: CSVGTGINTEAFF.

In regard to this clonotype: The junction departs from germline at one end; a sequencing error may be responsible. The chain employs TRBV20-1 and TRBJ1-5; D unclear. The CDR3 is made up of 13 amino acids. Germline V CDR1 and CDR2: DFQATT, SNEGSKA (reference sequence). The CDR3 region has the DNA TGCAGTGCTAGACTGGGTAGCAATCAGCCCCAGCAGTTT. Its protein is CSARLGSNQPQQF.

J is TRBJ2-7 and V is TRBV7-8, with TRBD2 identical over 8 bases. Germline CDR1 SGHVS, CDR2 FQNEAQ. The CDR3 contains 15 residues. V shed 5 bases, J shed 2 bases, and the junction held 8 bases outside the gene matches. CDR3 sequence: CASSPTGGITYEQYF. CDR3 sequence (DNA): TGTGCCAGCAGCCCAACGGGGGGGATTACCTACGAGCAGTACTTC.

This clonotype was seen at least ten times. This rearrangement joins TRBV7-2 to TRBJ1-5, with D unresolved. CDR1 and CDR2 (germline): SGHTA, FQGNSA. The germline V and J ends were trimmed by 4 bases and 6 bases, with 16 bases remaining between them. This CDR3 spans 15 amino acids. The CDR3 region is CASSSDALGSQPQHF. The DNA for the CDR3 is TGTGCCAGCAGCTCGGATGCTCTGGGAAGTCAGCCCCAGCATTTT.

This clonotype came up many times. The V and J genes are TRBV5-1 and TRBJ1-1; 8 bases match TRBD1. With V trimmed by 3 bases and J by 1 base, 8 bases remained unmatched. Germline V gene lookup returns CDR1 SGHRS and CDR2 YFSETQ. This CDR3 has 16 residues. This CDR3 reads CASSSDPGTGNTEAFF. In nucleotides, the CDR3 is TGCGCCAGCAGCTCTGATCCCGGGACAGGGAACACTGAAGCTTTCTTT. Looking up the rest from reference TRBV5-1 and TRBJ1-1 gives the full variable domain: KAGVTQTPRYLIKTRGQQVTLSCSPISGHRSVSWYQQTPGQGLQFLFEYFSETQRNKGNFPGRFSGRQFSNSRSEMNVSTLELGDSALYLCASSSDPGTGNTEAFFGQGTRLTVV.

The gene calls are TRBV7-2 and TRBJ2-5; weak D call: TRBD2 (6 bases). Germline values: CDR1 SGHTA, CDR2 FQGNSA. The CDR3 extends over 15 amino acids. The V end was cut by 2 bases, the J end by 2 bases, with 12 bases between. The CDR3 DNA follows: TGTGCCAGCAGCTTAAGCCTAGCGCTTCAAGAGACCCAGTACTTC. Its translation is CASSLSLALQETQYF.

This clonotype was detected a few times. This may stem from a read error, because a much larger clone lies one nucleotide away. This chain links TRBV7-9 with TRBJ2-5; 7 nucleotides match TRBD1. The CDR3 sequence is 15 residues long. Per germline, CDR1 SEHNR and CDR2 FQNEAQ (reference sequence). In DNA, the CDR3 is TGTGCCGGCAGCCCAACCGGGACAGTACAAGAGACCCAGTACTTC. This sequence encodes CAGSPTGTVQETQYF.

This clonotype was counted many times. The junction departs from germline at one end; a sequencing error may be responsible. The V and J genes are TRBV4-2 and TRBJ1-5; a weak D match, TRBD1 (6 bases). The CDR3 contains 15 residues. Germline V gene data show CDR1 as LGHNA and CDR2 as YNFKEQ. DNA for the CDR3: TGCGCCAGCAGCCAAGACGCAGGGGTGAGACAGCCCCAGCATTTT. Its protein is CASSQDAGVRQPQHF.

The CDR3 coding sequence is TGCAGTGCTAGAAGGTCCAATCAGCCCCAGCATTTT. Translating gives CSARRSNQPQHF. The rearrangement joins TRBV20-1 to TRBJ1-5, with unresolved D. Trimming took 2 bases from V and 3 from J, leaving 5 bases between them. CDR1 is DFQATT, CDR2 SNEGSKA, per germline (reference sequence). The CDR3 runs 12 residues.

V gene TRBV29-1 combines with J gene TRBJ2-3; 8 nucleotides agree with TRBD2. This CDR3 has 15 amino acids. Germline loops: CDR1 SQVTM, CDR2 ANQGSEA. The V gene end was trimmed by 6 bases and the J gene end by 3 bases; junction bases not matched to a gene: 11. CDR3 nucleotides: TGCAGCGTGGCCGGGGGGGCGGGGAGGACAGATACGCAGTATTTT. Protein product: CSVAGGAGRTDTQYF.

Ten or more counts support this clonotype. The chain carries TRBV24-1 and TRBJ1-1, with D maybe TRBD1 (6 bases). Trimming removed 9 bases at V and 1 base at J, with 20 bases between. From germline, CDR1 is KGHDR and CDR2 SFDVKD. The CDR3 runs to 16 residues. CDR3 loop: CATSAGGRGGNTEAFF. CDR3 coding DNA: TGTGCCACCTCGGCCGGGGGCAGGGGAGGGAACACTGAAGCTTTCTTT.